This T cell receptor beta chain was recorded in a study of blood T cell repertoires in COVID-19. Overall study context: Samples taken during acute and convalescent COVID-19 were collected in the United States, Italy and Spain. The cDNA or gDNA used as material had been derived from T cells, B-cell-depleted T cells, or PBMCs.

The V gene end was trimmed by 4 bases and the J gene end by 2 bases; junction bases not matched to a gene: 0. This CDR3 is 13 amino acids long. CDR1 is ENHRY, CDR2 SYGVKD, per germline. As originally analysed: Reference gene primer amplification gave nucleated cell count estimates. The method was immunoSEQ multiplex PCR; TCRdb's version includes in-frame clones alone and lacks a portion of them. V, J and clone size are taken as reported in that table, and D and trimming were inferred from the DNA itself. The sample has about 44,000 clones, about nine tenths seen once. Sequenced material: peripheral blood. The origin of this receptor is a woman of 80 years or more in a cohort sampled during active or convalescent COVID-19. This chain uses TRBV10-3 with TRBJ1-2; 8 bases are shared with TRBD1. The DNA for the CDR3 is TGTGCCATCAGTGGACAGGGGAACTATGGCTACACCTTC. It encodes CAISGQGNYGYTF.